These 17 T cell receptor beta chains were all obtained from the same sample, sequenced in a study of cytomegalovirus exposure and HLA in healthy donors. Both 60 Vbeta primers and 13 Jbeta primers went into the PCR. Assay: immunoSEQ multiplex PCR; the TCRdb copy retains only in-frame clones and omits some. The data show approximately 160,000 clones, around 80% seen once. Sample: PBMCs. The receptors were sampled from a woman aged 25 to 45 in good health and CMV-seropositive.

The chain couples TRBV28 to TRBJ1-2, with no clear D. CDR3 length: 17 residues. CDR1 and CDR2 (germline): MDHEN, SYDVKM. The V and J ends lost 5 bases and 1 base respectively, with 20 bases between them. CDR3 nucleotides: TGTGCCAGCAGTCCCCTGGAAGCGCAAAGCATTAACTATGGCTACACCTTC. As protein: CASSPLEAQSINYGYTF.

The CDR3 loop reads CASSFRTGGRFRSNQPQHF. In DNA, the CDR3 is TGCGCCAGCAGCTTCAGGACAGGGGGTCGTTTTAGGAGCAATCAGCCCCAGCATTTT. This rearrangement joins TRBV5-1 to TRBJ1-5; 10 positions agree with TRBD1. V lost 2 bases, J lost 1 base, and 12 bases stayed unmatched. The CDR3 totals 19 residues. Germline CDR1 is SGHRS and CDR2 is YFSETQ.

This chain connects TRBV6-1 to TRBJ2-7, with a possible D match to TRBD2 (7 bases). This CDR3 has 11 amino acids. Germline loops: CDR1 MNHNS, CDR2 SASEGT. V was shortened by 6 bases and J by 5 bases, with 8 bases between the two germline ends. DNA of the CDR3: TGTGCCAGCAGGCGGGGGCACGAGCAGTACTTC. This codes for CASRRGHEQYF.

V gene TRBV7-3 combines with J gene TRBJ2-2; 7 bases are a match to TRBD2. The CDR3 runs 16 residues. With 11 bases clipped from V and 4 bases from J, the junction kept 16 bases outside the gene matches. Per germline, CDR1 SGHTA and CDR2 FQGTGA. The chain's CDR3 is CALWEGSGGGTGELFF. The CDR3 DNA reads TGTGCCCTTTGGGAGGGGAGTGGTGGAGGCACCGGGGAGCTGTTTTTT.

The chain joins TRBV6-5 to TRBJ2-3, with 13 bases fitting TRBD2. Trimming removed 4 bases from V and 3 bases from J; junction bases left unmatched: 4. The CDR3 is made up of 16 amino acids. Germline loops: CDR1 MNHEY, CDR2 SVGAGI. CDR3 protein: CASSSRLAGGTDTQYF. The CDR3 DNA sequence: TGTGCCAGCAGTTCCAGACTAGCGGGAGGAACAGATACGCAGTATTTT.

This chain uses TRBV7-2 with TRBJ2-7; 13 positions agree with TRBD2. V was pared by 5 bases and J by 6 bases, with 10 bases of the junction left unmatched. The length of the CDR3 is 16 residues. Germline V gene sequence: CDR1 SGHTA, CDR2 FQGNSA. The CDR3 here is CASSTPPGLAGVEQYF. The CDR3 DNA reads TGTGCCAGCAGCACCCCGCCCGGACTAGCGGGAGTCGAGCAGTACTTC.

V and J are TRBV27 and TRBJ2-5; TRBD1 matches at 11 bases. Germline CDR1 MNHEY, CDR2 SMNVEV (reference sequence). V shed 0 bases and J 5 bases; nucleotides not matched to a gene: 8. This CDR3 is built from 17 residues. CDR3 DNA: TGTGCCAGCAGTTTATCGACTGGGACAGGGGGAGGTGAGACCCAGTACTTC. The encoded protein is CASSLSTGTGGGETQYF.

V usage is TRBV14 and J usage is TRBJ2-7; D is undetermined. This CDR3 is 14 amino acids long. Looked up from germline, CDR1 is SGHDN and CDR2 is FVKESK. V gave up 1 base and J gave up 3 bases, with 10 bases separating them. CDR3 in amino acids: CASSQGTHYYEQYF. CDR3 sequence (DNA): TGTGCCAGCAGCCAAGGTACACATTACTACGAGCAGTACTTC.

The chain combines TRBV30 with TRBJ1-1, with TRBD1 as a possible D gene (5 bases). The CDR3 has 13 residues. V shed 3 bases and J shed 5 bases, with 13 bases lying between them. The germline CDR1 and CDR2 sequences are GTSNPN and SVGIG (reference sequence). The CDR3 loop reads CAWRGPGVTEAFF. DNA of the CDR3: TGTGCCTGGAGGGGACCGGGGGTAACTGAAGCTTTCTTT.

The chain recombines TRBV23-1 with TRBJ2-3; the match to TRBD1 covers 8 bases. TRBV23-1 is recorded as an ORF, its role being uncertain. V lost 6 bases, J lost 4 bases, and 12 bases stayed unmatched. This CDR3 is built from 16 residues. The CDR3, as DNA: TGCGCCAGCAGCCGACACCCGACAGGGGTGGCAGATACGCAGTATTTT. Its translation is CASSRHPTGVADTQYF.

This chain connects TRBV7-2 to TRBJ2-1, with 7 bases fitting TRBD2. V lost 7 bases to trimming and J lost 5 bases; unmatched junction nucleotides: 8. This CDR3 region has 14 residues. CDR1 is SGHTA and CDR2 is FQGNSA in the germline V gene. The CDR3 DNA sequence: TGTGCCAGCATAACGGGGACTACTCACAATGAGCAGTTCTTC. Translating it yields CASITGTTHNEQFF.

This chain links TRBV6-5 with TRBJ2-7; TRBD2 matches at 12 bases. The V gene's germline CDR1 is MNHEY and CDR2 SVGAGI. V dropped 6 bases and J dropped 3; count of bases not matched to a gene: 6. CDR3 length: 15 residues. The CDR3 loop is CASRPGLAGNYEQYF. Here the CDR3 DNA reads TGTGCCAGCAGGCCCGGACTAGCGGGGAACTACGAGCAGTACTTC.

This chain links TRBV10-3 with TRBJ2-5, with D perhaps matching TRBD2 (6 bases). The CDR3 has 13 residues. With 10 bases removed from V and 5 bases from J, the gap between germline ends came to 17 bases. Germline V gives CDR1 ENHRY, CDR2 SYGVKD. CDR3 region: CATGPGEGETQYF. DNA of the CDR3: TGTGCCACCGGCCCGGGAGAGGGGGAGACCCAGTACTTC.

The chain combines TRBV18 with TRBJ1-1, with TRBD1 matching 7 bases. This CDR3 spans 15 amino acids. V lost 1 base and J lost 3; bases outside the gene matches: 5. Germline V lookup: CDR1 KGHSH, CDR2 LQKENI. The CDR3 DNA follows: TGTGCCAGCTCACCACAGGGACAGTCTGACACTGAAGCTTTCTTT. It encodes CASSPQGQSDTEAFF.

The chain carries TRBV5-1 and TRBJ2-3; 10 bases agree with TRBD2. Germline V gives CDR1 SGHRS, CDR2 YFSETQ. CDR3 length equals 17 residues. V shed 4 bases and J 2 bases; nucleotides not matched to a gene: 10. The DNA for the CDR3 is TGCGCCAGCAGCCCCGGGGTAGCGGGAGGTTACACAGATACGCAGTATTTT. Its protein is CASSPGVAGGYTDTQYF.

The chain is built from TRBV30 and TRBJ2-5; D uncertain. The CDR3 is 14 residues long. V dropped 0 bases and J dropped 2 bases, with 10 bases sitting between them. Germline V gives CDR1 GTSNPN, CDR2 SVGIG (reference sequence). The CDR3 nucleotides are TGTGCCTGGAGTGTATTATCAGTACAAGAGACCCAGTACTTC. This sequence encodes CAWSVLSVQETQYF.

Note on this clone: Other DNA variants within this sample encode the same CDR3. The CDR3 DNA sequence: TGTGCCAGCAGTTGGGGACAAAACACCGGGGAGCTGTTTTTT. Translation gives CASSWGQNTGELFF. The chain carries TRBV27 and TRBJ2-2; D is possibly TRBD1 (6 bases). The length of the CDR3 is 14 residues. CDR1 is MNHEY, CDR2 SMNVEV, per germline (reference sequence). Deletions cut 4 bases from V and 2 bases from J, with 8 bases between.